The present TCR beta chain was sequenced within a study of technical replicates of blood from a handful of donors. TCRdb's copy holds only in-frame clones and misses some; the assay was immunoSEQ multiplex PCR. The data contain approximately 53,000 clones, approximately 95% of them singletons. This CDR3 spans 14 amino acids. V was pared by 6 bases and J by 0 bases, with 11 bases between. Germline V gene sequence: CDR1 SGHAT, CDR2 FQDESV (reference sequence). This TCR was recovered from a human donor in good health. The sequenced sample was T cells isolated from PBMCs. The chain couples TRBV11-1 to TRBJ1-1; a weak D match, TRBD1 (5 bases). The DNA for the CDR3 is TGTGCCAGCAGTTTGACAGAGGTGAACACTGAAGCTTTCTTT. Protein sequence: CASSLTEVNTEAFF.